Following are 10 T cell receptor beta chains from one sample sequenced in a study of cytomegalovirus exposure and HLA in healthy donors. The PCR had 60 Vbeta and 13 Jbeta primers. Assay: immunoSEQ multiplex PCR; the TCRdb copy retains only in-frame clones and omits some. The sample includes 90,000 to 120,000 clones, around 79% of them seen just once. Material for sequencing was PBMCs. The receptors were gathered from a man between 60 and 70 years old in good health and CMV-seropositive.

The chain joins TRBV5-4 to TRBJ2-2, with TRBD1 identical over 8 bases. V lost 4 bases and J lost 5; bases outside the gene matches: 13. Germline V gives CDR1 SGHNT, CDR2 YYREEE (reference sequence). The CDR3 spans 17 residues. The CDR3 bases are TGTGCCAGCAGCCGAGCCCCCCTTCGGACAGGGACCGGGGAGCTGTTTTTT. It is translated as CASSRAPLRTGTGELFF.

This clone came up a few times. At the DNA level, this CDR3 is encoded by other sequences in the same sample as well. The chain has TRBV7-2 and TRBJ2-5; 14 bases align to TRBD2. Germline V gives CDR1 SGHTA, CDR2 FQGNSA. Trimming took 5 bases from V and 1 from J; bases not matched to a gene: 3. CDR3 length equals 16 residues. The CDR3 loop reads CASSKGLAGGQETQYF. CDR3 DNA: TGTGCCAGCAGCAAAGGACTAGCGGGGGGCCAAGAGACCCAGTACTTC. The full variable domain, with the rest looked up from reference TRBV7-2 and TRBJ2-5, is GAGVSQSPSNKVTEKGKDVELRCDPISGHTALYWYRQSLGQGLEFLIYFQGNSAPDKSGLPSDRFSAERTGGSVSTLTIQRTQQEDSAVYLCASSKGLAGGQETQYFGPGTRLLVL.

The CDR3 sequence is CSAPTAYGYTF. DNA of the CDR3: TGCAGTGCCCCGACAGCCTATGGCTACACCTTC. The genes are TRBV20-1 and TRBJ1-2; D possibly corresponds to TRBD1 (5 bases). The CDR3 runs to 11 residues. Germline V gene sequence: CDR1 DFQATT, CDR2 SNEGSKA (reference sequence). Trimming shortened V by 6 bases and J by 4 bases, and 9 bases separated the two germline ends.

The rearrangement links TRBV10-3 to TRBJ2-5; perhaps TRBD2 as D (5 bases). V lost 0 bases to trimming and J lost 4 bases, with 9 bases between them. Germline V gives CDR1 ENHRY, CDR2 SYGVKD. This CDR3 comprises 14 residues. CDR3 nucleotides: TGTGCCATCAGTGAGTCCCCCCGGGGAGAGACCCAGTACTTC. This translates into CAISESPRGETQYF.

The genes are TRBV5-4 and TRBJ2-7; 8 bases agree with TRBD2. CDR1 is SGHNT, CDR2 YYREEE, per germline (reference sequence). The V and J ends lost 3 bases and 4 bases, in that order; junction bases with no gene match: 12. This CDR3 region has 16 residues. The CDR3 reads CASSSYGGALGYEQYF. CDR3 nucleotide sequence: TGTGCCAGCAGCTCATACGGGGGGGCGTTGGGTTACGAGCAGTACTTC.

This chain joins TRBV19 and TRBJ1-5; 7 nucleotides align to TRBD1. This CDR3 region has 15 residues. Germline CDR1 LNHDA, CDR2 SQIVND (reference sequence). V lost 1 base, J lost 4 bases, and 4 bases stayed unmatched. The CDR3 is CASSIVGTANQPQHF. CDR3 DNA: TGTGCCAGTAGTATAGTTGGGACAGCAAATCAGCCCCAGCATTTT.

The rearrangement links TRBV2 to TRBJ1-4; possible D gene TRBD1, 6 bases. Trimming removed 8 bases at V and 0 bases at J, with 16 bases between. Germline assignment: CDR1 SNHLY and CDR2 FYNNEI. The CDR3 is 16 amino acids. The CDR3 here is CASQPRTATTNEKLFF. In DNA, the CDR3 is TGTGCCAGCCAACCCAGGACAGCTACAACTAATGAAAAACTGTTTTTT.

The chain joins TRBV12-5 to TRBJ2-2; a weak D match, TRBD1 (6 bases). The ends were cut back, 3 bases at V and 0 bases at J, with 11 bases in the middle. CDR1 is LGHNT, CDR2 FRNRAP, per germline. There are 16 residues in the CDR3. The CDR3 DNA is TGTGCTAGTGGTTTACCCGGGACATCGAACACCGGGGAGCTGTTTTTT. Translated: CASGLPGTSNTGELFF.

J is TRBJ1-4 and V is TRBV2, with no clear D. The CDR3 contains 12 residues. The germline V gene encodes CDR1 SNHLY and CDR2 FYNNEI. The ends were cut back, 8 bases at V and 8 bases at J, with 12 bases in the middle. CDR3 nucleotides: TGTGCCAGCGAAAGGAGTACGGAAAAACTGTTTTTT. As protein: CASERSTEKLFF.

The genes are TRBV14 and TRBJ2-2; TRBD2 agrees at 10 bases. J was trimmed by 4 bases and V by 3 bases; bases with no gene match: 8. CDR1 is SGHDN and CDR2 is FVKESK in the germline V gene. The CDR3 contains 17 residues. This CDR3 is CASSQGLTSGVTGELFF. CDR3 DNA sequence: TGTGCCAGCAGCCAGGGACTTACTAGCGGGGTCACCGGGGAGCTGTTTTTT.